These 27 T cell receptor beta chains originate from one sample sequenced in a study of follicular helper T cells after annual influenza vaccination. TCRdb's copy holds only in-frame clones and misses some; the assay was immunoSEQ multiplex PCR. The sample contains some 10,000 clones, roughly 80% of which appear only once. Time point: 2014-2015 season, 7 days after vaccination. The sequences come from CXCR5- memory CD4+ T cells sorted from blood, collected 7 days after influenza vaccination. The receptors stem from an adult who received the influenza vaccine.

The rearrangement links TRBV7-9 to TRBJ2-3, with D perhaps TRBD1 (5 bases). The germline V gene has CDR1 SEHNR and CDR2 FQNEAQ (reference sequence). The CDR3 covers 15 residues. Trimming took off 5 bases at V and 1 base at J, with 13 bases between the two ends. The CDR3 reads CASSHPSRGTDTQYF. In DNA, the CDR3 is TGTGCCAGCAGCCACCCGTCCAGGGGCACAGATACGCAGTATTTT.

CDR3 nucleotide sequence: TGTGCCAGCAGTTATTCAAGGGGGGGGGACACTGAAGCTTTCTTT. Protein product: CASSYSRGGDTEAFF. The gene calls are TRBV6-5 and TRBJ1-1, with a weak D call TRBD1 (6 bases). Germline values: CDR1 MNHEY, CDR2 SVGAGI. Trimming took 3 bases from V and 3 from J, leaving 14 bases between them. The CDR3 has 15 residues.

The chain recombines TRBV5-1 with TRBJ1-5, with no clear D. Trimming shortened V by 0 bases and J by 5 bases, and 6 bases separated the two germline ends. Germline-derived CDR1 and CDR2 are SGHRS and YFSETQ. The CDR3 covers 13 residues. CDR3 DNA: TGCGCCAGCAGCTTGGATGGGGATCAGCCCCAGCATTTT. Translation gives CASSLDGDQPQHF.

This rearrangement joins TRBV2 to TRBJ1-2; D gene uncertain. This CDR3 has 13 residues. Trimming removed 4 bases at V and 6 bases at J, with 12 bases between. CDR1 and CDR2 (germline): SNHLY, FYNNEI. In DNA, the CDR3 is TGTGCCAGCAGTGTACGGATAAAAGATGGCTACACCTTC. Translation: CASSVRIKDGYTF.

The chain joins TRBV18 to TRBJ1-1, with 11 nucleotides matching TRBD1. Germline lookup yields CDR1 KGHSH and CDR2 LQKENI. The V segment lost 3 bases and the J segment 1 base; nucleotides outside the gene matches: 4. The length of the CDR3 is 16 residues. This chain's CDR3 is CASSPKGTGGNTEAFF. The CDR3 nucleotides read TGTGCCAGCTCACCTAAAGGGACAGGGGGGAACACTGAAGCTTTCTTT.

This chain uses TRBV7-2 with TRBJ1-2; D remains ambiguous. Deletions cut 3 bases from V and 4 bases from J, with 12 bases between. The germline V gene has CDR1 SGHTA and CDR2 FQGNSA. The CDR3 is 14 amino acids. This CDR3 reads CASSLGVGAYGYTF. CDR3 nucleotides: TGTGCCAGCAGCTTGGGCGTGGGAGCCTATGGCTACACCTTC.

This clone has a single count. This chain joins TRBV6-5 and TRBJ2-7; 10 nucleotides agree with TRBD2. The CDR3 is 15 residues long. V shed 4 bases, J shed 0 bases, and the junction held 3 bases outside the gene matches. CDR1 and CDR2 from the germline V gene are MNHEY and SVGAGI. The CDR3 here is CASSFSGGASYEQYF. The DNA for the CDR3 is TGTGCCAGCAGTTTCAGCGGGGGGGCCTCCTACGAGCAGTACTTC.

The chain joins TRBV18 to TRBJ2-5; TRBD2 agrees at 11 bases. The junction had 7 bases not matched to a gene; V was cut back by 4 bases and J by 3 bases. Germline values: CDR1 KGHSH, CDR2 LQKENI. The CDR3 sequence is 16 residues long. The CDR3 sequence is CASSRRLAGTEETQYF. The CDR3 DNA reads as TGTGCCAGCTCACGTAGACTAGCGGGGACAGAAGAGACCCAGTACTTC.

The chain recombines TRBV19 with TRBJ2-3; D is unclear. Germline values: CDR1 LNHDA, CDR2 SQIVND (reference sequence). Trimming cost V 9 bases and J 3 bases, with 22 bases left between them. CDR3 length: 16 residues. CDR3 residues: CASQYRFGIWTDTQYF. For the CDR3, the DNA is TGTGCCAGCCAATATCGATTCGGCATTTGGACAGATACGCAGTATTTT.

This clone has only one observation. V gene TRBV6-5 combines with J gene TRBJ1-3; D gene unclear. The V end was cut by 5 bases, the J end by 0 bases, with 5 bases between. CDR3 length equals 13 residues. Germline V gene data show CDR1 as MNHEY and CDR2 as SVGAGI. The CDR3 is CASSQSSGNTIYF. The CDR3 DNA follows: TGTGCCAGCAGTCAGAGCTCTGGAAACACCATATATTTT.

This chain connects TRBV11-2 to TRBJ2-7, with 10 bases that match TRBD2. The CDR3 totals 14 residues. Germline loops: CDR1 SGHAT, CDR2 FQNNGV. The V and J ends lost 3 bases and 3 bases, in that order; junction bases with no gene match: 2. The CDR3 spells CASSFSSGGYEQYF. The CDR3 region has the DNA TGTGCCAGCAGCTTTTCTAGCGGGGGCTACGAGCAGTACTTC.

This clone came up a few times. The genes are TRBV5-8 and TRBJ1-2; 8 nucleotides match TRBD1. CDR3 size: 16 residues. Germline V gives CDR1 SGHTS, CDR2 YDEGEE. Germline trimming cut 6 bases from V and 8 bases from J; bases unmatched to any gene: 18. The CDR3 nucleotides read TGTGCCAGCACCCTGACAGGGGAAGTTCATGGATTGGGCTACACCTTC. Translation: CASTLTGEVHGLGYTF.

Only one count was recorded for this clone. The rearrangement uses TRBV4-2 and TRBJ1-2, with 8 bases lining up with TRBD1. From germline, CDR1 is LGHNA and CDR2 YNFKEQ. V gave up 0 bases and J gave up 1 base; unmatched junction bases: 7. The CDR3 is 17 residues long. For the CDR3, the DNA is TGTGCCAGCAGCCAAGAGGCAGGGGGCGTAATTAACTATGGCTACACCTTC. This codes for CASSQEAGGVINYGYTF.

This clone showed up just a few times. The rearrangement joins TRBV7-6 to TRBJ2-7, with D possibly matching TRBD1 (6 bases). CDR3 size: 14 residues. Between the trimmed V and J ends, which lost 3 bases and 0 bases, there was a span of 9 bases. CDR1 and CDR2 from the germline V gene are SGHVS and FNYEAQ. CDR3 in DNA: TGTGCCAGCAGCTTGGACAGTTTCTCCTACGAGCAGTACTTC. Translating gives CASSLDSFSYEQYF.

The chain recombines TRBV7-2 with TRBJ2-5, with a possible D match to TRBD1 (5 bases). Germline CDR1 reads SGHTA; CDR2 reads FQGNSA. CDR3 length: 14 amino acids. Trimming removed 6 bases at V and 1 base at J, with 12 bases between. CDR3 loop: CASSRTGIQETQYF. DNA of the CDR3: TGTGCCAGCAGTAGAACAGGAATCCAAGAGACCCAGTACTTC.

V gene TRBV6-6 combines with J gene TRBJ2-3; D assignment may be TRBD1 or TRBD2 (5 bases each). The CDR3 sequence is 13 residues long. From germline, CDR1 is MNHNY and CDR2 SVGAGI (reference sequence). Trimming removed 5 bases at V and 7 bases at J, with 13 bases between. The DNA of the CDR3 is TGTGCCAGCAGTCCAACAGGAGGACATACGCAGTATTTT. Amino acids: CASSPTGGHTQYF.

The V call is TRBV10-3, the J call TRBJ2-7; 10 nucleotides line up with TRBD1. V lost 6 bases, J lost 7 bases, and 9 bases stayed unmatched. The CDR3 is 14 residues long. The V gene's germline CDR1 is ENHRY and CDR2 SYGVKD. CDR3 DNA: TGTGCCATCAGGGGCTCCAGGACAGGGGGAGAGCAGTACTTC. It specifies CAIRGSRTGGEQYF.

The V and J genes are TRBV6-6 and TRBJ1-1; 10 bases match TRBD1. CDR3 size: 16 residues. With 2 bases clipped from V and 4 bases from J, the junction kept 7 bases outside the gene matches. Germline V gives CDR1 MNHNY, CDR2 SVGAGI (reference sequence). DNA for the CDR3: TGTGCCAGCAGTTACGGGTGGACAGGGGGGGTCACTGAAGCTTTCTTT. This codes for CASSYGWTGGVTEAFF.

This chain links TRBV5-1 with TRBJ1-2; D gene unclear. The CDR3 is 13 residues long. CDR1 and CDR2 from the germline V gene are SGHRS and YFSETQ. The V end lost 3 bases, the J end lost 1 base, and 7 bases lay between the germline ends. The chain's CDR3 is CASSWEGNYGYTF. The CDR3 nucleotides are TGCGCCAGCAGCTGGGAAGGTAACTATGGCTACACCTTC.

This clone was recorded a few times. V and J are TRBV7-9 and TRBJ1-3; D may be TRBD1 (5 bases). The CDR3 length is 14 residues. Trimming pared 5 bases from V and 1 base from J, leaving 9 bases between. Germline assignment: CDR1 SEHNR and CDR2 FQNEAQ (reference sequence). The chain's CDR3 is CASSTGGSGNTIYF. The CDR3 nucleotides read TGTGCCAGCAGCACGGGGGGATCTGGAAACACCATATATTTT.

The chain carries TRBV5-8 and TRBJ2-2; weak D call: TRBD2 (6 bases). Germline V gives CDR1 SGHTS, CDR2 YDEGEE. Trimming shortened V by 0 bases and J by 5 bases, and 8 bases separated the two germline ends. The CDR3 sequence is 14 residues long. The CDR3 loop is CASSLAGRTGELFF. The CDR3 DNA reads as TGTGCCAGCAGCTTGGCAGGGAGGACCGGGGAGCTGTTTTTT.

The chain couples TRBV28 to TRBJ1-5; D is unresolved. There are 12 residues in the CDR3. Germline V gene lookup returns CDR1 MDHEN and CDR2 SYDVKM. V was shortened by 4 bases and J by 7 bases, with 8 bases between the two germline ends. This CDR3 reads CASSWVRQPQHF. CDR3 sequence (DNA): TGTGCCAGCAGTTGGGTTCGGCAGCCCCAGCATTTT.

V usage is TRBV4-2 and J usage is TRBJ1-5; D unclear. The V end lost 0 bases, the J end lost 3 bases, and 3 bases lay between the germline ends. Germline CDR1 and CDR2: LGHNA and YNFKEQ. This CDR3 region has 13 residues. The CDR3 sequence: CASSQEINQPQHF. The CDR3 coding sequence is TGTGCCAGCAGCCAAGAGATCAATCAGCCCCAGCATTTT.

The rearrangement links TRBV20-1 to TRBJ2-7; D could derive from TRBD1 or TRBD2 (5 bases each). The germline V gene encodes CDR1 DFQATT and CDR2 SNEGSKA (reference sequence). The CDR3 runs 11 residues. Deletions cut 5 bases from V and 4 bases from J, with 9 bases between. The CDR3 loop is CSAGTRYEQYF. CDR3 bases: TGCAGTGCTGGGACGCGATACGAGCAGTACTTC.

The chain recombines TRBV5-1 with TRBJ1-1; D may be TRBD1 (5 bases). V shed 4 bases and J shed 0 bases, with 10 bases lying between them. Germline V lookup: CDR1 SGHRS, CDR2 YFSETQ. This CDR3 comprises 14 residues. In DNA, the CDR3 is TGCGCCAGCAGCCTACAGGATATGAACACTGAAGCTTTCTTT. Translation: CASSLQDMNTEAFF.

In this sample, this clone turned up once. The genes are TRBV7-2 and TRBJ1-1; possible D gene TRBD1, 6 bases. V was cut by 5 bases and J by 2 bases, with 15 bases left in between. CDR3 length: 15 residues. CDR1 and CDR2 (germline): SGHTA, FQGNSA. The CDR3 DNA follows: TGTGCCAGCAGCGCAGGACAGAGAGTAAACACTGAAGCTTTCTTT. Translating it yields CASSAGQRVNTEAFF.

The chain is built from TRBV4-2 and TRBJ2-7; D gene uncertain. The CDR3 runs 14 residues. The ends were cut back, 1 base at V and 6 bases at J, with 13 bases in the middle. CDR1 LGHNA and CDR2 YNFKEQ come from the germline V gene. The CDR3 DNA reads TGTGCCAGCAGCCAAGGCACATCTGGGATCGAGCAGTACTTC. This codes for CASSQGTSGIEQYF.